Following are 18 T cell receptor beta chains from one sample sequenced in a study of beta chain features in type 1 diabetes. The whole isolated RNA underwent reverse transcription, so sequencing captured expressed TCRB transcripts. Assay: immunoSEQ multiplex PCR; the TCRdb copy retains only in-frame clones and omits some. The data contain 970,000 or so clones, roughly 17% of them singletons. What was sequenced was naive CD4+ T cells from blood. These receptors originate from a woman under 30 in good health.

CDR3: CASSHSPEVGQPQHF. DNA for the CDR3: TGCGCCAGCAGCCATTCCCCGGAGGTTGGTCAGCCCCAGCATTTT. V usage is TRBV4-1 and J usage is TRBJ1-5; D gene ambiguous. Between the trimmed V and J ends, which lost 3 bases and 6 bases, there was a span of 15 bases. This CDR3 comprises 15 residues. Germline V lookup: CDR1 MGHRA, CDR2 YSYEKL.

This clone has a handful of counts. V usage is TRBV4-2 and J usage is TRBJ2-3; D not certain. CDR1 and CDR2 (germline): LGHNA, YNFKEQ. The CDR3 spans 13 residues. V was cut by 1 base and J by 6 bases, with 8 bases left in between. In nucleotides, the CDR3 is TGTGCCAGCAGCCAAGCTCTCTATGATACGCAGTATTTT. Translated: CASSQALYDTQYF.

This clone showed up just a few times. The genes are TRBV25-1 and TRBJ1-2, with no clear D. Looked up from germline, CDR1 is MGHDK and CDR2 is SYGVNS. The V gene lost 4 bases and the J gene lost 3 bases, with 9 bases spanning the gap. This CDR3 is built from 13 residues. The chain's CDR3 is CASSAQADYGYTF. The CDR3 coding sequence is TGTGCCAGCAGTGCCCAGGCGGACTATGGCTACACCTTC.

Written as DNA, the CDR3 is TGTGCCAGCAGCTTCGACAGGGCATCTGGAAACACCATATATTTT. Translated, it gives CASSFDRASGNTIYF. The gene calls are TRBV7-2 and TRBJ1-3; TRBD1 aligns across 7 bases. CDR3 length equals 15 residues. Germline values: CDR1 SGHTA, CDR2 FQGNSA. The J segment lost 1 base and the V segment lost 3 bases, leaving 3 bases of the junction unmatched.

The rearrangement links TRBV29-1 to TRBJ2-1; TRBD2 matches at 9 bases. In germline, CDR1 is SQVTM, CDR2 ANQGSEA. After removal of 6 bases from V and 2 bases from J, the junction contained 14 bases not matched to a gene. This CDR3 contains 17 residues. The CDR3 region is CSVRNPKREDTYNEQFF. In DNA form, the CDR3 reads TGCAGCGTCAGAAATCCGAAGCGGGAGGACACCTACAATGAGCAGTTCTTC.

The chain employs TRBV19 and TRBJ2-3, with D unclear. Trimming removed 7 bases at V and 1 base at J, with 12 bases between. In germline, CDR1 is LNHDA, CDR2 SQIVND (reference sequence). The CDR3 runs 14 residues. The CDR3 sequence: CASTIVDGTDTQYF. CDR3 sequence (DNA): TGTGCCAGTACCATCGTGGACGGCACAGATACGCAGTATTTT.

This clone was recorded a few times. The chain uses TRBV2 and TRBJ2-1, with 7 bases fitting TRBD2. Trimming at V came to 5 bases and at J to 3 bases, leaving 4 bases not matched to a gene. Germline V gives CDR1 SNHLY, CDR2 FYNNEI. The CDR3 totals 14 residues. The chain's CDR3 is CASSREDLYNEQFF. The CDR3 DNA reads TGTGCCAGCAGTCGGGAGGATCTCTACAATGAGCAGTTCTTC.

The chain links TRBV28 to TRBJ1-1; 10 bases agree with TRBD1. CDR1 and CDR2 (germline): MDHEN, SYDVKM. V was pared by 5 bases and J by 4 bases, with 4 bases of the junction left unmatched. CDR3 length equals 14 residues. The CDR3 DNA follows: TGTGCCAGCAGTCCCTGGACAGGGGGCACTGAAGCTTTCTTT. Protein: CASSPWTGGTEAFF.

In this sample, this clone turned up a few times. Within the sample, other DNA sequences also encode this same CDR3. The chain has TRBV28 and TRBJ2-1; TRBD1 matches at 7 bases. The germline V gene has CDR1 MDHEN and CDR2 SYDVKM. The CDR3 is 14 residues long. V gave up 5 bases and J gave up 4 bases; unmatched junction bases: 5. The CDR3 bases are TGTGCCAGCAGTCCATCGGACAGGTACAATGAGCAGTTCTTC. It encodes CASSPSDRYNEQFF.

The rearrangement links TRBV7-8 to TRBJ1-2; tentatively, D is TRBD1 (5 bases). V was trimmed by 5 bases and J by 4 bases, leaving 8 bases between them. Germline V gives CDR1 SGHVS, CDR2 FQNEAQ. The CDR3 totals 12 residues. The CDR3 sequence is CASSPQGYGYTF. The CDR3 coding sequence is TGTGCCAGCAGCCCCCAGGGCTATGGCTACACCTTC. The whole variable domain, filled in from reference TRBV7-8 and TRBJ1-2, reads GAGVSQSPRYKVAKRGQDVALRCDPISGHVSLFWYQQALGQGPEFLTYFQNEAQLDKSGLPSDRFFAERPEGSVSTLKIQRTQQEDSAVYLCASSPQGYGYTFGSGTRLTVV.

The V call is TRBV27, the J call TRBJ2-5; the D is unclear. The DNA end is a closer match to TRBJ2-7, so the J assignment may be wrong. The CDR3 length is 12 residues. Germline values: CDR1 MNHEY, CDR2 SMNVEV (reference sequence). The CDR3 here is CASSRNFYEQYF. CDR3 DNA: TGTGCCAGCAGTCGGAACTTCTACGAGCAGTACTTC.

This clone has only a few counts. CDR3 DNA sequence: TGTGCCAGCAGCGTAGCGGGACTCCGAGATACGCAGTATTTT. Translation gives CASSVAGLRDTQYF. V is TRBV9 and J is TRBJ2-3, with a tentative D call TRBD2 (6 bases). CDR1 and CDR2 (germline): SGDLS, YYNGEE. The CDR3 runs 14 residues. V lost 0 bases and J lost 5, with 10 bases in between. Full variable domain (rest looked up from reference TRBV9 and TRBJ2-3): DSGVTQTPKHLITATGQRVTLRCSPRSGDLSVYWYQQSLDQGLQFLIQYYNGEERAKGNILERFSAQQFPDLHSELNLSSLELGDSALYFCASSVAGLRDTQYFGPGTRLTVL.

The table lists this clone with a few counts. The V and J genes are TRBV27 and TRBJ1-1; a possible D gene is TRBD1 (5 bases). Germline lookup yields CDR1 MNHEY and CDR2 SMNVEV (reference sequence). Deletions cut 9 bases from V and 1 base from J, with 15 bases between. The length of the CDR3 is 14 residues. CDR3 loop: CASKRGEGNTEAFF. Written as DNA, the CDR3 is TGTGCCAGTAAGAGGGGCGAGGGGAACACTGAAGCTTTCTTT.

This clone turned up a few times. The V gene is TRBV19, the J gene TRBJ1-5, with D uncertain. Per germline, CDR1 LNHDA and CDR2 SQIVND (reference sequence). Trimming took 5 bases from V and 6 from J, leaving 20 bases between them. This CDR3 is built from 16 residues. The CDR3 DNA reads as TGTGCCAGTAGTTCAGAACTCACGAAGCGAGGTCAGCCCCAGCATTTT. Translation: CASSSELTKRGQPQHF.

The sample holds a few counts of this clone. CDR3 coding DNA: TGTGCCAGCAGCCCAACACCGGGACAGAACCTATCTGGGGCCAACGTCCTGACTTTC. Translated, it gives CASSPTPGQNLSGANVLTF. The rearrangement joins TRBV14 to TRBJ2-6; 7 bases are shared with TRBD1. The CDR3 contains 19 residues. With V trimmed by 4 bases and J by 1 base, 13 bases remained unmatched. CDR1 and CDR2 from the germline V gene are SGHDN and FVKESK. The full variable domain, rest sourced from reference TRBV14 and TRBJ2-6, is EAGVTQFPSHSVIEKGQTVTLRCDPISGHDNLYWYRRVMGKEIKFLLHFVKESKQDESGMPNNRFLAERTGGTYSTLKVQPAELEDSGVYFCASSPTPGQNLSGANVLTFGAGSRLTVL.

The chain has TRBV7-6 and TRBJ2-1, with no clear D. CDR1 SGHVS and CDR2 FNYEAQ come from the germline V gene. The CDR3 loop spans 14 amino acids. Trimming cost V 5 bases and J 6 bases, with 14 bases left between them. For the CDR3, the DNA is TGTGCCAGCAGCCAGAGCTGGGTAAGCAATGAGCAGTTCTTC. Its translation: CASSQSWVSNEQFF.

The table lists this clone with a few counts. Distinct nucleotide sequences in the sample also encode this CDR3. The chain combines TRBV9 with TRBJ2-5; 7 bases are a match to TRBD1. Germline V gene lookup returns CDR1 SGDLS and CDR2 YYNGEE. V shed 4 bases, J shed 5 bases, and the junction held 8 bases outside the gene matches. The length of the CDR3 is 14 residues. This CDR3 is CASSRDRGRETQYF. DNA for the CDR3: TGTGCCAGCAGCCGGGACAGAGGGCGGGAGACCCAGTACTTC.

In its sample, this clone was seen a few times. CDR3 protein: CASSRPGAYEQYF. The CDR3 nucleotides read TGTGCCAGCTCACGTCCGGGGGCCTACGAGCAGTACTTC. The rearrangement uses TRBV18 and TRBJ2-7; possibly TRBD2 for D (6 bases). Germline V gene lookup returns CDR1 KGHSH and CDR2 LQKENI. Trimming left V 4 bases short and J 2 bases short, with 9 bases between. The CDR3 spans 13 residues.